Below are 21 T cell receptor beta chains sequenced from a single sample in a study of beta chain features in type 1 diabetes. General observations from the study: Shortening that was moderate but significant affected the TCRB CDR3s of Type 1 diabetes patients in all four CD4+ subsets.

The whole isolated RNA underwent reverse transcription, so sequencing captured expressed TCRB transcripts. The method was immunoSEQ multiplex PCR; TCRdb's version includes in-frame clones alone and lacks a portion of them. The sample holds roughly 50,000 clones; approximately 43% are singletons and the top ten take 0.1% to 0.15%. Their cognate antigens are unknown. Material for sequencing was stem cell memory CD4+ T cells from blood. These receptors were taken from a man aged 25-45 years with type 1 diabetes.

The rearrangement joins TRBV6-5 to TRBJ1-5; TRBD1 is a possible D gene (6 bases). The CDR3 covers 14 residues. The V gene's germline CDR1 is MNHEY and CDR2 SVGAGI. Trimming pared 0 bases from V and 9 bases from J, leaving 12 bases between. The CDR3 sequence: CASSYSNRVRPQHF. Here the CDR3 DNA reads TGTGCCAGCAGTTACTCTAACAGGGTAAGGCCCCAGCATTTT.

This clone was counted between two and nine times. J is TRBJ1-1 and V is TRBV2; 8 bases match TRBD1. Trimming removed 6 bases from V and 3 bases from J; junction bases left unmatched: 9. Looked up from germline, CDR1 is SNHLY and CDR2 is FYNNEI. CDR3 length equals 15 residues. The CDR3 protein is CASRGQGWWDTEAFF. The CDR3 DNA sequence: TGTGCCAGCAGAGGACAGGGCTGGTGGGACACTGAAGCTTTCTTT.

The chain uses TRBV5-6 and TRBJ1-1, with a tentative D call TRBD1 (5 bases). From germline, CDR1 is SGHDT and CDR2 YYEEEE. The CDR3 sequence is 14 residues long. Deletions cut 3 bases from V and 4 bases from J, with 13 bases between. The DNA of the CDR3 is TGTGCCAGCAGCTGGTGGGGCCGGAGCACTGAAGCTTTCTTT. Amino acid sequence: CASSWWGRSTEAFF.

This clone was seen a handful of times. This rearrangement joins TRBV5-4 to TRBJ2-1, with a possible D match to TRBD1 (6 bases). The length of the CDR3 is 16 residues. The germline V gene encodes CDR1 SGHNT and CDR2 YYREEE (reference sequence). V was cut by 1 base and J by 7 bases, with 18 bases left in between. CDR3 bases: TGTGCCAGCAGCTTGCGTTCTACAGGGACGACTAATGAGCAGTTCTTC. Translation gives CASSLRSTGTTNEQFF.

This chain joins TRBV30 and TRBJ2-3; no definite D call. V was trimmed by 5 bases and J by 0 bases, leaving 9 bases between them. Germline-derived CDR1 and CDR2 are GTSNPN and SVGIG (reference sequence). This CDR3 is 13 amino acids long. CDR3 sequence: CAWSLPSTDTQYF. DNA for the CDR3: TGTGCCTGGTCCCTCCCTAGCACAGATACGCAGTATTTT.

The rearrangement joins TRBV11-2 to TRBJ2-5, with D unclear. CDR1 is SGHAT and CDR2 is FQNNGV in the germline V gene. The CDR3 covers 12 residues. The V end was cut by 2 bases, the J end by 5 bases, with 6 bases between. The DNA of the CDR3 is TGTGCCAGCAGCTTATTATCGGAGACCCAGTACTTC. It yields the protein CASSLLSETQYF.

The V call is TRBV5-1, the J call TRBJ2-5, with a tentative D call TRBD1 (5 bases). This CDR3 is 15 amino acids long. The V gene lost 0 bases and the J gene lost 1 base, with 10 bases spanning the gap. CDR1 is SGHRS, CDR2 YFSETQ, per germline. The CDR3 DNA sequence: TGCGCCAGCAGCTTGGTCGACAGCATCCAAGAGACCCAGTACTTC. Translation: CASSLVDSIQETQYF.

This clone was observed a few times. The chain couples TRBV7-9 to TRBJ2-3; the D gene is possibly TRBD1 (6 bases). V lost 2 bases and J lost 0, with 12 bases in between. This CDR3 has 16 amino acids. Per germline, CDR1 SEHNR and CDR2 FQNEAQ (reference sequence). This CDR3 is CASSLSRTESTDTQYF. The CDR3 DNA sequence: TGTGCCAGCAGCTTATCCCGGACAGAGAGCACAGATACGCAGTATTTT.

The V gene is TRBV13, the J gene TRBJ2-7; maybe TRBD2 (5 bases). V lost 5 bases, J lost 2 bases, and 10 bases lay in between. Per the germline V gene, CDR1 is PRHDT and CDR2 is FYEKMQ (reference sequence). This CDR3 has 13 amino acids. The CDR3, as DNA: TGTGCCAGCAGCCCCGGACTGGCCTACGAGCAGTACTTC. Translation gives CASSPGLAYEQYF.

The chain is built from TRBV7-9 and TRBJ1-1, with 9 bases identical to TRBD1. Germline values: CDR1 SEHNR, CDR2 FQNEAQ (reference sequence). V was clipped by 5 bases and J by 1 base; unmatched bases: 8. The CDR3 extends over 16 amino acids. In DNA, the CDR3 is TGTGCCAGCAGCCCAATAGGACAGGGGCCGAACACTGAAGCTTTCTTT. Its translation is CASSPIGQGPNTEAFF.

V is TRBV18 and J is TRBJ1-2; 10 bases align to TRBD1. Trimming took 1 base from V and 7 from J; bases not matched to a gene: 6. There are 15 residues in the CDR3. Germline V gene lookup returns CDR1 KGHSH and CDR2 LQKENI. The DNA of the CDR3 is TGTGCCAGCTCACCACTAGACAGGGGGCTTGGTGGCTACACCTTC. It codes for CASSPLDRGLGGYTF.

This clone was seen more than once but under ten times. This chain joins TRBV18 and TRBJ1-5; D uncertain. This CDR3 region has 15 residues. Germline CDR1 is KGHSH and CDR2 is LQKENI. V lost 6 bases, J lost 4 bases, and 16 bases lay in between. The CDR3 sequence: CASSQGTGGNQPQHF. Written as DNA, the CDR3 is TGTGCCAGCTCGCAAGGCACCGGAGGGAATCAGCCCCAGCATTTT.

The gene calls are TRBV28 and TRBJ1-2, with TRBD1 as a possible D gene (5 bases). The CDR3 is made up of 13 amino acids. V lost 5 bases to trimming and J lost 3 bases, with 10 bases between them. Germline CDR1 MDHEN, CDR2 SYDVKM. The CDR3 spells CASSGTSDYGYTF. The CDR3 DNA follows: TGTGCCAGCAGTGGGACTTCCGACTATGGCTACACCTTC.

The chain links TRBV5-1 to TRBJ1-2, with D unresolved. The CDR3 has 12 residues. The V end was cut by 1 base, the J end by 8 bases, with 9 bases between. The germline V gene has CDR1 SGHRS and CDR2 YFSETQ. CDR3 DNA: TGCGCCAGCAGCTTGTCAGGTGGAGGCTACACCTTC. It yields the protein CASSLSGGGYTF. Based on the CDR3 plus reference TRBV5-1 and TRBJ1-2, the full variable domain is KAGVTQTPRYLIKTRGQQVTLSCSPISGHRSVSWYQQTPGQGLQFLFEYFSETQRNKGNFPGRFSGRQFSNSRSEMNVSTLELGDSALYLCASSLSGGGYTFGSGTRLTVV.

The chain carries TRBV9 and TRBJ2-1; D might be TRBD1 (6 bases). The CDR3 spans 16 residues. Germline values: CDR1 SGDLS, CDR2 YYNGEE. Trimming cost V 0 bases and J 0 bases, with 10 bases left between them. CDR3 nucleotide sequence: TGTGCCAGCAGCGTAGGGGGGCAGAGCTCCTACAATGAGCAGTTCTTC. Encoded protein: CASSVGGQSSYNEQFF.

The rearrangement joins TRBV7-2 to TRBJ2-1; no clear D. V lost 0 bases to trimming and J lost 10 bases, with 7 bases between them. The V gene's germline CDR1 is SGHTA and CDR2 FQGNSA. This CDR3 region has 12 residues. In DNA form, the CDR3 reads TGTGCCAGCAGCTTAGCGAGTAGCGAGCAGTTCTTC. It is translated as CASSLASSEQFF.

The V gene is TRBV18, the J gene TRBJ1-1; D unresolved. The length of the CDR3 is 13 residues. The germline gives CDR1 KGHSH, CDR2 LQKENI. V lost 2 bases and J lost 1, with 5 bases in between. The CDR3 DNA reads TGTGCCAGCTCACCAGAGGGGAACACTGAAGCTTTCTTT. Protein: CASSPEGNTEAFF.

The rearrangement uses TRBV2 and TRBJ2-6; the match to TRBD1 covers 7 bases. V was clipped by 5 bases and J by 2 bases; unmatched bases: 6. Germline lookup yields CDR1 SNHLY and CDR2 FYNNEI. The CDR3 extends over 16 amino acids. The CDR3 loop reads CASSLTTGAGANVLTF. The CDR3 coding sequence is TGTGCCAGCAGTCTTACTACAGGGGCTGGGGCCAACGTCCTGACTTTC. Using reference TRBV2 and TRBJ2-6 for the parts outside the CDR3, the full variable domain is EPEVTQTPSHQVTQMGQEVILRCVPISNHLYFYWYRQILGQKVEFLVSFYNNEISEKSEIFDDQFSVERPDGSNFTLKIRSTKLEDSAMYFCASSLTTGAGANVLTFGAGSRLTVL.

This chain links TRBV18 with TRBJ1-1, with TRBD1 as a possible D gene (6 bases). V was cut by 3 bases and J by 5 bases, with 10 bases left in between. Germline-derived CDR1 and CDR2 are KGHSH and LQKENI. CDR3 length: 13 amino acids. The CDR3 DNA reads TGTGCCAGCTCACCTTTCGGACAGACTGAAGCTTTCTTT. Protein sequence: CASSPFGQTEAFF.

V usage is TRBV4-1 and J usage is TRBJ1-5, with TRBD1 matching 8 bases. From germline, CDR1 is MGHRA and CDR2 YSYEKL. The CDR3 is made up of 15 amino acids. Trimming at V came to 6 bases and at J to 1 base, leaving 5 bases not matched to a gene. For the CDR3, the DNA is TGCGCCAGCAGGCAGGGGGCGGGAAGCAATCAGCCCCAGCATTTT. It codes for CASRQGAGSNQPQHF.

The rearrangement joins TRBV7-2 to TRBJ2-7, with a weak D call TRBD1 (6 bases). The CDR3 totals 13 residues. V was shortened by 6 bases and J by 5 bases, with 14 bases between the two germline ends. Germline-derived CDR1 and CDR2 are SGHTA and FQGNSA. CDR3 sequence: CASRQSGGNEQYF. DNA of the CDR3: TGTGCCAGCAGGCAGTCTGGGGGCAACGAGCAGTACTTC. The whole variable domain, remainder taken from reference TRBV7-2 and TRBJ2-7, is GAGVSQSPSNKVTEKGKDVELRCDPISGHTALYWYRQSLGQGLEFLIYFQGNSAPDKSGLPSDRFSAERTGGSVSTLTIQRTQQEDSAVYLCASRQSGGNEQYFGPGTRLTVT.